This TCR beta chain originates from a study of T cell responses to AZD1222 COVID-19 vaccine. As for the study in general: Pooling of second doses given at about 4 or about 12 weeks was done. Study-wide results and limits: The donor group comprised mostly white British people and more females; the analysis possibly underestimated clonal diversity.

With respect to this clone: Its antigen is still unknown. This may arise from a read error, as a much more abundant clone is one base away.

The assay was immunoSEQ multiplex PCR, and TCRdb's table has in-frame clones only and misses some. The table has about 99,000 clones, roughly 90% seen once. CDR3 length equals 15 residues. J gave up 1 base and V 4 bases, and 0 bases lay outside the gene matches. The germline CDR1 and CDR2 sequences are ENHRY and SYGVKD. The origin of this receptor is an adult in good health. Here the sequenced sample was peripheral blood, taken on day 0 of AZD1222 vaccination. The chain couples TRBV10-3 to TRBJ2-2; the match to TRBD2 covers 10 bases. The CDR3 here is CAISGTSGNTGELFF. CDR3 sequence (DNA): TGTGCCATCAGTGGGACTAGCGGGAACACCGGGGAGCTGTTTTTT.